This T cell receptor beta chain was sequenced in a study of blood T cell repertoires in COVID-19. On the study more broadly: Whether acute or convalescent, the COVID-19 samples came from the United States, Italy and Spain. From T cells, B-cell-depleted T cells, or PBMCs came the material, which was cDNA or gDNA.

V was cut by 6 bases and J by 7 bases, with 15 bases left in between. Looked up from germline, CDR1 is MNHNY and CDR2 is SVGAGI (reference sequence). This CDR3 has 14 residues. The authors' processing: The authors estimated nucleated cell counts from reference gene primer amplification. Data came from immunoSEQ multiplex PCR; TCRdb stores just in-frame clones and leaves some out. Clone size and V and J calls were adopted from that table, with D and trimming inferred from the DNA. Of hundreds of thousands of clones detected, roughly 82% appear once; the ten largest clones hold 4.5% to 5%. This clone was picked up many times.

Input material: peripheral blood. This sequence was found in a woman older than 75 with active or convalescent COVID-19. V gene TRBV6-6 combines with J gene TRBJ2-2, with unresolved D. The CDR3 loop reads CASSPYPRGGELFF. The CDR3 DNA is TGTGCCAGCAGCCCTTACCCAAGAGGCGGGGAGCTGTTTTTT.